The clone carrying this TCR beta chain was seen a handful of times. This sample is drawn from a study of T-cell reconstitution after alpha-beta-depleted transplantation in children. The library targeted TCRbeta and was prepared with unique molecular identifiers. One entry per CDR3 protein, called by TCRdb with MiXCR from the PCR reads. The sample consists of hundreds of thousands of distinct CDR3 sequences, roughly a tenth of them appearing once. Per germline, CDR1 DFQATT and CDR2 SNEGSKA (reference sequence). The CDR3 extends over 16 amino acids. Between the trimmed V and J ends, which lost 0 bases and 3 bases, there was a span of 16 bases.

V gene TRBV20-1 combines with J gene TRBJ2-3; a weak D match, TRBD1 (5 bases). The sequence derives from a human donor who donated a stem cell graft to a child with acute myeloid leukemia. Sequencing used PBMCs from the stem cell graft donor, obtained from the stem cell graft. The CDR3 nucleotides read TGCAGTGCTAGAGATCCCTCCCAGGGCCGGACAGATACGCAGTATTTT. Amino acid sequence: CSARDPSQGRTDTQYF.